This TCR beta chain came from a study of CD8+CD57+ T cells in acquired aplastic anemia. On the study more broadly: When averaged, DNA from sorted CD4+ and CD8+ cells came to approximately 3 ug.

Profiling that covered TCR beta VDJ and CDR3 relied on genomic DNA as its template. TCRdb ran MiXCR on the reads and lists one entry per CDR3 protein. Of approximately 80,000 distinct CDR3 sequences in the sample, roughly two thirds were seen once. Sequencing was done on patients that had shown CD8+CD57+ cell expansion by flow cytometry. The origin of this receptor is a human donor with aplastic anemia. Sequencing was performed on sorted CD4+, CD8+, or CD8+CD57+ T cells (not recorded which) from PBMCs.

The CDR3 reads CASSHLPYEQYF. CDR3 nucleotide sequence: TGTGCCAGCAGCCATCTGCCCTACGAGCAGTACTTC. The V gene is TRBV14, the J gene TRBJ2-7; D is ambiguous. Between the trimmed V and J ends, which lost 3 bases and 2 bases, there was a span of 5 bases. This CDR3 contains 12 residues. Germline CDR1 and CDR2: SGHDN and FVKESK. The full variable domain, its missing parts supplied by reference TRBV14 and TRBJ2-7, is EAGVTQFPSHSVIEKGQTVTLRCDPISGHDNLYWYRRVMGKEIKFLLHFVKESKQDESGMPNNRFLAERTGGTYSTLKVQPAELEDSGVYFCASSHLPYEQYFGPGTRLTVT.